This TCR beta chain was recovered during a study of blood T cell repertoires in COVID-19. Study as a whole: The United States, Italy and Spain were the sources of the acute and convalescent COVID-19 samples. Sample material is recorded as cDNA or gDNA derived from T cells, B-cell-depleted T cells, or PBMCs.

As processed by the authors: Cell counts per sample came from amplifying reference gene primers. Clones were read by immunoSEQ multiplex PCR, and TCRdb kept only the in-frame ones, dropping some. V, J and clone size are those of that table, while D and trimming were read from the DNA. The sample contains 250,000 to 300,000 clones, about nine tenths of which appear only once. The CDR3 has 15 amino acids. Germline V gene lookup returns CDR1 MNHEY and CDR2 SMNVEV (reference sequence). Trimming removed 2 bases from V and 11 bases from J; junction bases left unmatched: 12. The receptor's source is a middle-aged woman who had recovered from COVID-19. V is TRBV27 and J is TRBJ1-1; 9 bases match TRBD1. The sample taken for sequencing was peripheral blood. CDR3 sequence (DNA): TGTGCCAGCAGTTTAACCCGGACAGGGGCGACGGTTGCTTTCTTT. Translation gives CASSLTRTGATVAFF.